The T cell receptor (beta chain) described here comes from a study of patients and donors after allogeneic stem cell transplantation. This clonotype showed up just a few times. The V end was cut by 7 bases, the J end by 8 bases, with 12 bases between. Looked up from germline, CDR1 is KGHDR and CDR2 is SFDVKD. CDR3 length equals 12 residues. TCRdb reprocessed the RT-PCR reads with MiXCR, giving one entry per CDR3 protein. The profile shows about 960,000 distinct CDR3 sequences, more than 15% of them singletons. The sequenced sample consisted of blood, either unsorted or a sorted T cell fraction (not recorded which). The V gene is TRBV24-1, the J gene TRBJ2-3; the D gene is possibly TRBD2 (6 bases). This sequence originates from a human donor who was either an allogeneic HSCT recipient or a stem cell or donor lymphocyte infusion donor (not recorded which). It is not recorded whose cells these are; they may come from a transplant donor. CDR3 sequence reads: CATSWGDGTQYF. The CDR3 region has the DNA TGTGCCACCAGCTGGGGGGATGGTACGCAGTATTTT.